The 23 T cell receptor beta chains given below trace back to one sample, sequenced in a study of T cell responses to AZD1222 COVID-19 vaccine. Measured with immunoSEQ multiplex PCR; TCRdb has only the in-frame clones, and not every one. The sample yields 150,000 to 180,000 clones, about 88% seen once. Here the sequenced sample was peripheral blood, taken on day 0 of AZD1222 vaccination. The receptors originated from an adult in good health.

J is TRBJ2-3 and V is TRBV3-1 (or the pseudogene TRBV3-2), with 7 bases that match TRBD2. CDR1 and CDR2 (germline): LGHDT, YNNKEL (reference sequence). The CDR3 contains 14 residues. After removal of 3 bases from V and 1 base from J, the junction contained 1 base not matched to a gene. This CDR3 is CASSQLAGTDTQYF. The CDR3 nucleotides are TGTGCCAGCAGCCAGCTAGCGGGCACAGATACGCAGTATTTT.

CDR3 amino acids: CASNPLGQGGETQYF. The CDR3 DNA is TGTGCCAGCAACCCCTTGGGGCAGGGTGGAGAGACCCAGTACTTC. The chain couples TRBV7-9 to TRBJ2-5; the D gene is possibly TRBD1 (5 bases). CDR3 length equals 15 residues. The germline V and J ends were trimmed by 7 bases and 4 bases, with 19 bases remaining between them. Germline V gives CDR1 SEHNR, CDR2 FQNEAQ (reference sequence).

There are a few counts of this clone. V and J are TRBV10-2 and TRBJ2-4; D perhaps matches TRBD1 (7 bases). This CDR3 is built from 15 residues. CDR1 and CDR2 from the germline V gene are WSHSY and SAAADI. The ends were cut back, 5 bases at V and 0 bases at J, with 11 bases in the middle. This CDR3 reads CASSSGGLAKNIQYF. In DNA, the CDR3 is TGCGCCAGCAGTTCAGGGGGGCTAGCCAAAAACATTCAGTACTTC.

This sequence joins TRBV12-3 or TRBV12-4 and TRBJ1-2, with 8 positions matching TRBD1. The CDR3 runs to 13 residues. V shed 5 bases and J 7 bases; nucleotides not matched to a gene: 6. The chain's CDR3 is CASSPGQGGGYTF. In DNA, the CDR3 is TGTGCCAGCAGTCCCGGACAGGGAGGTGGCTACACCTTC.

This clone was counted between two and nine times. The V and J genes are TRBV6-5 and TRBJ1-1; possibly TRBD1 for D (5 bases). The CDR3 loop spans 15 amino acids. V was pared by 6 bases and J by 0 bases, with 14 bases between. CDR1 is MNHEY, CDR2 SVGAGI, per germline. CDR3 region: CASSMHRQLNTEAFF. The CDR3 DNA is TGTGCCAGCAGCATGCATCGACAGTTGAACACTGAAGCTTTCTTT.

The V call is TRBV5-1, the J call TRBJ2-7, with 7 bases fitting TRBD1. The CDR3 length is 13 residues. V dropped 6 bases and J dropped 1; count of bases not matched to a gene: 4. CDR1 SGHRS and CDR2 YFSETQ come from the germline V gene. CDR3 bases: TGCGCCAGCACCGGGACAGAGTCCTACGAGCAGTACTTC. It codes for CASTGTESYEQYF.

V usage is TRBV7-2 and J usage is TRBJ1-1; D gene ambiguous. The CDR3 spans 14 residues. Trimming left V 2 bases short and J 1 base short, with 8 bases between. CDR1 and CDR2 from the germline V gene are SGHTA and FQGNSA. CDR3 sequence (DNA): TGTGCCAGCAGCTTATACCCCCGGAACACTGAAGCTTTCTTT. Translation: CASSLYPRNTEAFF.

This clone was counted a few times. This chain uses TRBV4-3 with TRBJ1-4, with D maybe TRBD1 (5 bases). CDR1 is LGHNA and CDR2 is YSLEER in the germline V gene. CDR3 length equals 13 residues. The V gene lost 0 bases and the J gene lost 8 bases, with 7 bases spanning the gap. The DNA for the CDR3 is TGCGCCAGCAGCCAAGATTGGGGGGAAAAACTGTTTTTT. Encoded protein: CASSQDWGEKLFF.

V gene TRBV19 combines with J gene TRBJ1-2, with 7 bases fitting TRBD1. After removal of 3 bases from V and 8 bases from J, the junction contained 9 bases not matched to a gene. The germline gives CDR1 LNHDA, CDR2 SQIVND (reference sequence). The CDR3 runs to 14 residues. The CDR3 DNA sequence: TGTGCCAGTAGTATGGGACAGTCATTTCGAGGCTACACCTTC. It is translated as CASSMGQSFRGYTF.

The chain employs TRBV7-9 and TRBJ2-2; 10 bases fit TRBD2. CDR1 is SEHNR, CDR2 FQNEAQ, per germline (reference sequence). Trimming cost V 3 bases and J 6 bases; bases outside gene matches: 4. The CDR3 has 15 residues. CDR3 nucleotides: TGTGCCAGCAGCTTCCCCAGCGGGGGGGCCGGGGAGCTGTTTTTT. Protein product: CASSFPSGGAGELFF. Full variable domain (missing parts from reference TRBV7-9 and TRBJ2-2): DTGVSQNPRHKITKRGQNVTFRCDPISEHNRLYWYRQTLGQGPEFLTYFQNEAQLEKSRLLSDRFSAERPKGSFSTLEIQRTEQGDSAMYLCASSFPSGGAGELFFGEGSRLTVL.

This clone was picked up one time. The V gene is TRBV15, the J gene TRBJ1-2; 9 bases are a match to TRBD1. V lost 3 bases and J lost 7; bases outside the gene matches: 9. The CDR3 spans 15 residues. Germline V gene sequence: CDR1 LNHNV, CDR2 YYDKDF (reference sequence). The DNA for the CDR3 is TGTGCCACCAGCAGGGATCACGGACAGGGGACTGGCTACACCTTC. Its protein product is CATSRDHGQGTGYTF. The whole variable domain, remainder taken from reference TRBV15 and TRBJ1-2, is DAMVIQNPRYQVTQFGKPVTLSCSQTLNHNVMYWYQQKSSQAPKLLFHYYDKDFNNEADTPDNFQSRRPNTSFCFLDIRSPGLGDTAMYLCATSRDHGQGTGYTFGSGTRLTVV.

The chain links TRBV12-3 or TRBV12-4 to TRBJ2-7; TRBD1 agrees at 7 bases. V dropped 6 bases and J dropped 6; count of bases not matched to a gene: 5. This CDR3 contains 12 residues. The CDR3 sequence: CASRTGVGEQYF. The CDR3 nucleotides read TGTGCCAGCAGAACAGGGGTTGGCGAGCAGTACTTC.

The chain recombines TRBV5-8 with TRBJ1-2; tentatively, D is TRBD1 (5 bases). The CDR3 has 14 amino acids. V lost 0 bases and J lost 8, with 14 bases in between. Germline CDR1 is SGHTS and CDR2 is YDEGEE. The chain's CDR3 is CASSLGRDRPGYTF. The CDR3 region has the DNA TGTGCCAGCAGCTTGGGGAGGGACCGGCCGGGCTACACCTTC.

The rearrangement joins TRBV28 to TRBJ1-3; possibly TRBD1 for D (5 bases). Germline values: CDR1 MDHEN, CDR2 SYDVKM. The length of the CDR3 is 15 residues. Trimming pared 8 bases from V and 4 bases from J, leaving 18 bases between. The CDR3 here is CASSTGGSNGNTIYF. CDR3 DNA sequence: TGTGCCAGCTCTACGGGGGGGTCGAACGGAAACACCATATATTTT.

The rearrangement links TRBV12-3 or TRBV12-4 to TRBJ2-2; D is unclear. The ends were cut back, 3 bases at V and 4 bases at J, with 6 bases in the middle. There are 13 residues in the CDR3. As DNA, the CDR3 is TGTGCCAGCAGTTTGGGAAGCACCGGGGAGCTGTTTTTT. This sequence encodes CASSLGSTGELFF.

In its sample, this clone was seen a few times. The chain has TRBV3-1 (or the pseudogene TRBV3-2) and TRBJ1-6; D uncertain. V lost 1 base and J lost 13, with 14 bases in between. Germline CDR1 reads LGHDT; CDR2 reads YNNKEL (reference sequence). CDR3 size: 14 residues. This chain's CDR3 is CASSQAPIEPPLHF. The CDR3 bases are TGTGCCAGCAGCCAAGCCCCAATCGAGCCTCCCCTCCACTTT.

This clone has only one observation. The chain couples TRBV5-6 to TRBJ1-4; a possible D gene is TRBD1 (5 bases). V shed 4 bases and J shed 8 bases, with 9 bases lying between them. The CDR3 extends over 12 amino acids. Germline CDR1 reads SGHDT; CDR2 reads YYEEEE. The CDR3 region is CASSLGGEKLFF. The CDR3 DNA sequence: TGTGCCAGCAGCCTCGGGGGGGAAAAACTGTTTTTT.

This clone showed up just a few times. The chain recombines TRBV5-4 with TRBJ1-4, with 10 bases fitting TRBD1. This CDR3 region has 14 residues. With 5 bases clipped from V and 6 bases from J, the junction kept 4 bases outside the gene matches. From germline, CDR1 is SGHNT and CDR2 YYREEE (reference sequence). CDR3 region: CASRDGTGDEKLFF. CDR3 coding DNA: TGTGCCAGCAGGGATGGGACAGGGGATGAAAAACTGTTTTTT.

The rearrangement joins TRBV21-1 to TRBJ1-2. TRBV21-1 is labeled a pseudogene. This CDR3 has 12 amino acids. CDR3 residues: CASSKGERGYTF. CDR3 nucleotide sequence: TGTGCCAGCAGCAAGGGGGAGAGGGGCTACACCTTC.

The rearrangement uses TRBV5-1 and TRBJ1-2, with D uncertain. CDR1 and CDR2 from the germline V gene are SGHRS and YFSETQ. Trimming removed 2 bases at V and 4 bases at J, with 18 bases between. This CDR3 region has 16 residues. The CDR3: CASSFGHPLRVYGYTF. The CDR3 bases are TGCGCCAGCAGCTTCGGGCACCCGTTGAGGGTCTATGGCTACACCTTC. The whole variable domain, remainder taken from reference TRBV5-1 and TRBJ1-2, is KAGVTQTPRYLIKTRGQQVTLSCSPISGHRSVSWYQQTPGQGLQFLFEYFSETQRNKGNFPGRFSGRQFSNSRSEMNVSTLELGDSALYLCASSFGHPLRVYGYTFGSGTRLTVV.

J is TRBJ1-2 and V is TRBV4-3; D ambiguous. The V end was cut by 0 bases, the J end by 0 bases, with 8 bases between. This CDR3 spans 15 amino acids. CDR1 LGHNA and CDR2 YSLEER come from the germline V gene. CDR3 nucleotide sequence: TGCGCCAGCAGCCAAGATCTGGGCACTAACTATGGCTACACCTTC. Amino acids: CASSQDLGTNYGYTF.

This clone was detected only a few times. The chain carries TRBV15 and TRBJ1-4, with 12 nucleotides matching TRBD1. This CDR3 has 18 amino acids. Germline values: CDR1 LNHNV, CDR2 YYDKDF (reference sequence). Trimming took 3 bases from V and 3 from J; bases not matched to a gene: 8. The CDR3 DNA reads TGTGCCACCAGCAGGGCCCGGGACAGGGGGCTCCCTAATGAAAAACTGTTTTTT. Translation: CATSRARDRGLPNEKLFF.

The rearrangement uses TRBV6-5 and TRBJ1-4; 7 bases match TRBD1. Per the germline V gene, CDR1 is MNHEY and CDR2 is SVGAGI. The CDR3 is 16 amino acids. Trimming at V came to 1 base and at J to 3 bases, leaving 5 bases not matched to a gene. The CDR3 DNA is TGTGCCAGCAGTTACTTGCAGGGGGGGGCTAATGAAAAACTGTTTTTT. It specifies CASSYLQGGANEKLFF.